The TCR beta chain described here comes from a study of CD8 T cells in Susac syndrome. It was with random hexamers that roughly 0.5 to 1 ug RNA was reverse transcribed. immunoSEQ multiplex PCR amplified TCR beta CDR3 across 54 Vbeta, 13 Jbeta. From the immunoSEQ multiplex PCR reads, TCRdb called clonotypes with MiXCR, one entry per CDR3 protein. The table lists about 140,000 distinct CDR3 sequences, 85% to 95% of them singletons, with about 0.14% in the top ten. This clonotype was sampled from a human donor with Susac syndrome. The specimen sequenced was CD4+ T cells from PBMCs.

The chain's CDR3 is CASTDPGQGVDEQYF. The CDR3 DNA follows: TGTGCCAGCACCGATCCTGGACAGGGCGTCGACGAGCAGTACTTC. J is TRBJ2-7 and V is TRBV25-1, with TRBD1 matching 8 bases. The V gene end was trimmed by 7 bases and the J gene end by 5 bases; junction bases not matched to a gene: 13. The CDR3 contains 15 residues. The germline V gene has CDR1 MGHDK and CDR2 SYGVNS.